These 2 T cell receptor beta chains were all obtained from the same sample, sequenced in a study of blood T cells in healthy people across ages. A second PCR of roughly 7 to 11 cycles used a sample-barcoded 5' primer and a J-beta primer mix. TCRdb ran MiXCR on the 5' RACE reads and lists one entry per CDR3 protein. The data show 760,000 or so distinct CDR3 sequences, around a quarter seen once. The same data also went into a second study, on T cells of mothers and their children.

The sequenced sample was blood. All receptors derive from a boy under 18 in good health.

This clonotype occurred once. The CDR3 region is CASRSGAELNQPQHF. CDR3 DNA sequence: TGCGCCAGCAGGTCTGGGGCCGAACTCAATCAGCCCCAGCATTTT. The chain combines TRBV5-1 with TRBJ1-5; possibly TRBD1 for D (5 bases). V was clipped by 5 bases and J by 3 bases, with 15 bases between them. Germline CDR1 SGHRS, CDR2 YFSETQ. CDR3 length: 15 residues.

This clonotype was recorded a few times. This rearrangement joins TRBV19 to TRBJ1-1; D is uncertain. The CDR3 is 13 amino acids. Deletions cut 10 bases from V and 3 bases from J, with 15 bases between. Germline assignment: CDR1 LNHDA and CDR2 SQIVND (reference sequence). The CDR3 region is CATLDDFYTEAFF. CDR3 in DNA: TGTGCCACCTTAGATGACTTCTACACTGAAGCTTTCTTT.